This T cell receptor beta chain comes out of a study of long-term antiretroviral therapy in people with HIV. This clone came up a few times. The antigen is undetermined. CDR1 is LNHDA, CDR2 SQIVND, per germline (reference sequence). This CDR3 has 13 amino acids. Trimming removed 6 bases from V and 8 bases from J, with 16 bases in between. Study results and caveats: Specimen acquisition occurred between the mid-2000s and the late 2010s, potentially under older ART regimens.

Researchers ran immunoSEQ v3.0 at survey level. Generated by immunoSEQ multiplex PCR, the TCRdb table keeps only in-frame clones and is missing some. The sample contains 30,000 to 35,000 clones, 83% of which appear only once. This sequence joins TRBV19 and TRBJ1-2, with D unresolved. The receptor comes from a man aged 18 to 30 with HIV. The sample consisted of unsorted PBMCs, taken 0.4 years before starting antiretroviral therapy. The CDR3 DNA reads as TGTGCCAGTAGCGGTCTGGGCCCAGACGGCTACACCTTC. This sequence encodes CASSGLGPDGYTF.